Listed here are 27 T cell receptor beta chains from one sample, sequenced in a study of blood T cells in healthy people across ages. Combining a sample-barcoded 5' primer with a J-beta primer mix, a second PCR ran for about 7 to 11 cycles. Via MiXCR, TCRdb re-called the 5' RACE reads, giving one row per CDR3 protein. The sample has about 800,000 distinct CDR3 sequences, more than 20% seen once; the top ten hold approximately 4%. These records were also assigned to another study, of T cells of mothers and their children.

Sequences were obtained from blood. Receptors originate from a boy between 10 and 17 years old in good health.

The chain recombines TRBV28 with TRBJ2-5; D is unclear. The tail of the sequence fits TRBJ2-7 better, so the J call may be wrong. The germline V gene encodes CDR1 MDHEN and CDR2 SYDVKM. This CDR3 comprises 15 residues. CDR3 region: CASSFSTVYSYEQYF. In DNA form, the CDR3 reads TGTGCCAGCAGTTTTAGCACCGTTTATTCCTACGAGCAGTACTTC.

This clonotype was observed a handful of times. The chain links TRBV4-1 to TRBJ1-5; D unclear. The CDR3 runs 13 residues. V shed 9 bases and J shed 3 bases, with 12 bases lying between them. Germline CDR1 MGHRA, CDR2 YSYEKL. CDR3 loop: CASGFGFNQPQHF. The CDR3 DNA sequence: TGCGCCAGTGGCTTTGGGTTCAATCAGCCCCAGCATTTT.

This clonotype was recorded a few times. CDR3 in amino acids: CASSLASQGADTQYF. In DNA form, the CDR3 reads TGCGCCAGCAGCTTGGCGTCGCAGGGTGCAGATACGCAGTATTTT. This rearrangement joins TRBV5-1 to TRBJ2-3; maybe TRBD1 (5 bases). V was clipped by 0 bases and J by 4 bases, with 12 bases between them. The CDR3 runs to 15 residues. CDR1 and CDR2 (germline): SGHRS, YFSETQ.

This rearrangement joins TRBV6-9 to TRBJ2-7; D is ambiguous. CDR3 length: 12 residues. CDR1 is MNHGY, CDR2 SVAAGI, per germline. The V gene lost 8 bases and the J gene lost 3 bases, with 11 bases spanning the gap. Here the CDR3 reads CASDGFLYEQYF. The CDR3 DNA is TGTGCCAGCGACGGGTTCCTCTACGAGCAGTACTTC.

This clonotype was picked up a small number of times. V gene TRBV29-1 combines with J gene TRBJ1-2; 9 nucleotides align to TRBD1. The CDR3 has 12 residues. The germline CDR1 and CDR2 sequences are SQVTM and ANQGSEA. J gave up 8 bases and V 4 bases, and 5 bases lay outside the gene matches. The CDR3 region has the DNA TGCAGCGTTGGAGGACAGGGGATGGGCTACACCTTC. This sequence encodes CSVGGQGMGYTF.

There are a few counts of this clonotype. The genes are TRBV6-6 and TRBJ2-5, with TRBD1 matching 12 bases. The CDR3 sequence is 16 residues long. J lost 7 bases, V lost 0 bases, and 6 bases had no gene match. Per the germline V gene, CDR1 is MNHNY and CDR2 is SVGAGI (reference sequence). CDR3 DNA sequence: TGTGCCAGCAGTTACTCTGGGACAGGGGGCGACGGGACCCAGTACTTC. Translated, it gives CASSYSGTGGDGTQYF.

This clonotype was seen only a few times. V gene TRBV3-1 combines with J gene TRBJ2-3; the match to TRBD2 covers 11 bases. Germline V gene sequence: CDR1 LGHDT, CDR2 YNNKEL (reference sequence). This CDR3 is 16 amino acids long. V gave up 1 base and J gave up 6 bases; unmatched junction bases: 6. Here the CDR3 reads CASSQGLAGGLDTQYF. CDR3 sequence (DNA): TGTGCCAGCAGCCAAGGGCTAGCGGGGGGCCTCGATACGCAGTATTTT.

This clonotype showed up just a few times. The V call is TRBV13, the J call TRBJ2-2; TRBD1 aligns across 9 bases. The CDR3 covers 16 residues. With V trimmed by 5 bases and J by 6 bases, 10 bases remained unmatched. Per germline, CDR1 PRHDT and CDR2 FYEKMQ (reference sequence). CDR3 residues: CASSPAGTGFSGELFF. For the CDR3, the DNA is TGTGCCAGCAGCCCCGCCGGGACAGGGTTTTCCGGGGAGCTGTTTTTT.

This chain joins TRBV3-1 and TRBJ2-4, with TRBD2 as a possible D gene (5 bases). From germline, CDR1 is LGHDT and CDR2 YNNKEL (reference sequence). The CDR3 has 17 residues. The V gene lost 3 bases and the J gene lost 8 bases, with 23 bases spanning the gap. The DNA for the CDR3 is TGTGCCAGCAGCCACCCAGGACTGTATTCATTTACGGACATTCAGTACTTC. It codes for CASSHPGLYSFTDIQYF.

This clonotype came up a few times. The CDR3 region is CSASARSWTDYEQYF. For the CDR3, the DNA is TGCAGTGCTAGCGCCCGGTCCTGGACAGACTACGAGCAGTACTTC. The chain couples TRBV20-1 to TRBJ2-7; possible D gene TRBD1, 6 bases. With 3 bases removed from V and 3 bases from J, the gap between germline ends came to 18 bases. The germline gives CDR1 DFQATT, CDR2 SNEGSKA (reference sequence). The CDR3 covers 15 residues.

This clonotype has only a few counts. The gene calls are TRBV5-1 and TRBJ1-3; D is undetermined. The CDR3 runs to 13 residues. Germline assignment: CDR1 SGHRS and CDR2 YFSETQ. The ends were cut back, 0 bases at V and 4 bases at J, with 5 bases in the middle. CDR3 in amino acids: CASSLEKGNTIYF. CDR3 coding DNA: TGCGCCAGCAGCTTGGAGAAAGGAAACACCATATATTTT.

This clonotype was observed a few times. The gene calls are TRBV6-2 or TRBV6-3 and TRBJ1-5; the D gene is possibly TRBD1 (5 bases). Trimming left V 5 bases short and J 3 bases short, with 17 bases between. The CDR3 sequence is 16 residues long. Germline V gene lookup returns CDR1 MNHEY and CDR2 SVGEGT. The DNA of the CDR3 is TGTGCCAGCAGTCCCTTGGGGCCGGTAATCAATCAGCCCCAGCATTTT. Translation: CASSPLGPVINQPQHF.

This clonotype appeared a few times. With a much larger clone just one base away, this may be a read error. The chain has TRBV7-9 and TRBJ2-5; D is perhaps TRBD2 (5 bases). CDR1 is SEHNR, CDR2 FQNEAQ, per germline (reference sequence). Trimming took 1 base from V and 1 from J, leaving 13 bases between them. The CDR3 contains 16 residues. The CDR3 protein is CASSLGPSRTQETQYF. CDR3 bases: TGTGCCAGCAGCTTAGGCCCTAGCAGGACCCAAGAGACCCAGTACTTC.

This clonotype was counted between two and nine times. The chain recombines TRBV6-6 with TRBJ2-1, with TRBD1 matching 7 bases. The V segment lost 6 bases and the J segment 7 bases; nucleotides outside the gene matches: 6. Germline values: CDR1 MNHNY, CDR2 SVGAGI (reference sequence). The CDR3 spans 13 residues. CDR3 protein: CASSPTGRNEQFF. The CDR3 nucleotides are TGTGCCAGCAGCCCGACAGGGAGAAATGAGCAGTTCTTC.

This clonotype was counted between two and nine times. This sequence joins TRBV20-1 and TRBJ1-4, with 9 bases aligning to TRBD1. The length of the CDR3 is 14 residues. CDR1 is DFQATT and CDR2 is SNEGSKA in the germline V gene (reference sequence). V was clipped by 5 bases and J by 7 bases; unmatched bases: 8. The CDR3, as DNA: TGCAGTGCTGCCGAAGGGACAGGGTTTGAAAAACTGTTTTTT. Its protein product is CSAAEGTGFEKLFF.

The chain has TRBV7-2 and TRBJ2-7, with a possible D match to TRBD1 (6 bases). The germline CDR1 and CDR2 sequences are SGHTA and FQGNSA. V was cut by 4 bases and J by 5 bases, with 12 bases left in between. The CDR3 loop spans 13 amino acids. The CDR3 nucleotides read TGTGCCAGCAGCTGGGGACACGGCGACGAGCAGTACTTC. Its protein product is CASSWGHGDEQYF.

This clonotype was seen just once. V and J are TRBV7-3 and TRBJ2-1; D is possibly TRBD1 (5 bases). The CDR3 is 13 residues long. CDR1 and CDR2 (germline): SGHTA, FQGTGA. Trimming took off 4 bases at V and 8 bases at J, with 12 bases between the two ends. In DNA, the CDR3 is TGTGCCAGCAGCTCTAAGGGGCAGGATGAGCAGTTCTTC. It encodes CASSSKGQDEQFF. The full variable domain, completed using reference TRBV7-3 and TRBJ2-1, is GAGVSQTPSNKVTEKGKYVELRCDPISGHTALYWYRQSLGQGPEFLIYFQGTGAADDSGLPNDRFFAVRPEGSVSTLKIQRTERGDSAVYLCASSSKGQDEQFFGPGTRLTVL.

About this clonotype itself: A junction boundary mismatches the germline segment, possibly from a read error. V and J are TRBV6-6 and TRBJ1-2, with 9 positions matching TRBD1. The CDR3 is made up of 14 amino acids. Germline V CDR1 and CDR2: MNHNY, SVGAGI (reference sequence). In DNA, the CDR3 is TGTGCCAGCAGTTACGACAGGGGGTATGGCGGCTACGCCTTC. Its protein is CASSYDRGYGGYAF.

This clonotype has more than one count but fewer than ten. The genes are TRBV4-1 and TRBJ2-7; D is possibly TRBD1 (5 bases). V lost 1 base and J lost 2, with 15 bases in between. This CDR3 is 16 amino acids long. Germline V gene lookup returns CDR1 MGHRA and CDR2 YSYEKL. This chain's CDR3 is CASSQGALQAPYEQYF. CDR3 nucleotide sequence: TGCGCCAGCAGCCAAGGGGCACTACAGGCCCCCTACGAGCAGTACTTC.

The chain joins TRBV9 to TRBJ2-7; D is ambiguous. Deletions cut 0 bases from V and 7 bases from J, with 11 bases between. Germline V lookup: CDR1 SGDLS, CDR2 YYNGEE. The CDR3 extends over 13 amino acids. CDR3 region: CASSVEPRGEQYF. Written as DNA, the CDR3 is TGTGCCAGCAGCGTAGAGCCACGAGGAGAGCAGTACTTC.

This clonotype came up a few times. The genes are TRBV7-2 and TRBJ1-1, with 8 bases matching TRBD1. The V gene end was trimmed by 5 bases and the J gene end by 5 bases; junction bases not matched to a gene: 7. The CDR3 contains 14 residues. Germline V gene data show CDR1 as SGHTA and CDR2 as FQGNSA. CDR3 nucleotides: TGTGCCAGCAGCGCCCGACAGGGGAGGACTGAAGCTTTCTTT. This translates into CASSARQGRTEAFF.

This clonotype was counted a few times. J is TRBJ1-6 and V is TRBV4-1; the D is unclear. Germline V gene lookup returns CDR1 MGHRA and CDR2 YSYEKL. CDR3 length: 14 amino acids. The V end was cut by 5 bases, the J end by 9 bases, with 14 bases between. CDR3 protein: CASSWTDPASPLHF. The CDR3 bases are TGCGCCAGCAGCTGGACGGACCCCGCTTCACCCCTCCACTTT.

The rearrangement joins TRBV7-9 to TRBJ2-7; 10 nucleotides align to TRBD2. Germline CDR1 reads SEHNR; CDR2 reads FQNEAQ (reference sequence). This CDR3 has 15 amino acids. The junction had 3 bases not matched to a gene; V was cut back by 4 bases and J by 0 bases. Written as DNA, the CDR3 is TGTGCCAGCAGCTCACTAGCGGGGTTCTCCTACGAGCAGTACTTC. Its protein product is CASSSLAGFSYEQYF.

The chain carries TRBV7-2 and TRBJ2-3; D may be TRBD2 (5 bases). V was trimmed by 5 bases and J by 0 bases, leaving 12 bases between them. The CDR3 spans 15 residues. Germline lookup yields CDR1 SGHTA and CDR2 FQGNSA. The CDR3 DNA is TGTGCCAGCAGCCCTAGCCTTCTTAGCACAGATACGCAGTATTTT. Translating gives CASSPSLLSTDTQYF.

This chain connects TRBV4-3 to TRBJ1-3, with TRBD1 matching 10 bases. The germline V gene encodes CDR1 LGHNA and CDR2 YSLEER. This CDR3 comprises 15 residues. The V gene end was trimmed by 4 bases and the J gene end by 4 bases; junction bases not matched to a gene: 4. CDR3: CASSLDRGPGNTIYF. The CDR3 DNA reads as TGCGCCAGCAGCCTCGACAGGGGGCCCGGAAACACCATATATTTT.

This chain joins TRBV5-1 and TRBJ2-5; 8 bases line up with TRBD2. The J call may not be correct, given that the DNA end is closer to TRBJ2-1. The CDR3 length is 15 residues. Germline CDR1 SGHRS, CDR2 YFSETQ. The DNA of the CDR3 is TGCGCCAGCAGCTTGTGGGCGGGGGGCCCTTTCGGACAGTTCTTC. This translates into CASSLWAGGPFGQFF.

This clonotype was counted a few times. The J gene is TRBJ2-1, the V gene TRBV28, with 8 bases lining up with TRBD1. CDR3 length: 20 residues. The junction had 18 bases not matched to a gene; V was cut back by 5 bases and J by 0 bases. Germline-derived CDR1 and CDR2 are MDHEN and SYDVKM. CDR3 protein: CASSGRTGKIRWASYNEQFF. The CDR3 nucleotides read TGTGCCAGCAGTGGAAGGACAGGGAAAATTAGATGGGCCTCCTACAATGAGCAGTTCTTC.